The rows below give T cell receptor beta chains drawn from one sample of a study of T cell clusters in autoimmune cytopenias. From its re-call of the multiplex PCR reads, TCRdb lists each CDR3 protein once, without DNA. With around 7,000 distinct CDR3 sequences in the sample, the ten largest clones hold 28%. The sequenced sample consisted of peripheral blood. Every receptor here comes from a human donor with an autoimmune cytopenia or autoimmune hepatitis (not recorded which). CDR3s include the opening cysteine and the closing phenylalanine or tryptophan. Some rows mark clone size as missing; the rest say once, few, many or name a class of expanded clone.

j_gene: TRBJ1-2; abundance: NA; v_gene: TRBV7-9; CDR3aa: CASSVLYPGTGEGYTF
j_gene: TRBJ1-2; abundance: medium-sized; v_gene: TRBV7-6; CDR3aa: CASSLGAGPADYGYTF
j_gene: TRBJ1-6; abundance: NA; v_gene: TRBV27; CDR3aa: CASSLRAGLVNSPLHF
j_gene: TRBJ1-2; abundance: NA; v_gene: TRBV13; CDR3aa: CASSRSGGLGYTF
j_gene: TRBJ2-3; abundance: NA; v_gene: TRBV20-1; CDR3aa: CSAGDTRTVPDTQYF
j_gene: TRBJ2-6; abundance: NA; v_gene: TRBV12-3/TRBV12-4; CDR3aa: CASSFDLLGANVLTF
j_gene: TRBJ1-1; abundance: NA; v_gene: TRBV12-3/TRBV12-4; CDR3aa: CASRPYRGSNTEAFF
j_gene: TRBJ2-1; abundance: NA; v_gene: TRBV6-5; CDR3aa: CASRAQDSSYNEQFF
j_gene: TRBJ2-2; abundance: medium-sized; v_gene: TRBV29-1; CDR3aa: CSVVDTNTGELFF
j_gene: TRBJ1-1; abundance: medium-sized; v_gene: TRBV7-2; CDR3aa: CASSLAFAGDAEAFF
j_gene: TRBJ2-7; abundance: medium-sized; v_gene: TRBV6-5; CDR3aa: CASSSRDPREQYF
j_gene: TRBJ2-7; abundance: medium-sized; v_gene: TRBV29-1; CDR3aa: CSVEDGSRGVIGRGLNEQYF
j_gene: TRBJ2-2; abundance: medium-sized; v_gene: TRBV7-9; CDR3aa: CASSSRPGTNTGELFF
j_gene: TRBJ1-2; abundance: medium-sized; v_gene: TRBV20-1; CDR3aa: CSARGQADGYTF
j_gene: TRBJ1-6; abundance: NA; v_gene: TRBV6-1; CDR3aa: CASSRQGRASPLHF
j_gene: TRBJ1-1; abundance: NA; v_gene: TRBV13; CDR3aa: CASSPGTGDTEAFF
j_gene: TRBJ2-6; abundance: NA; v_gene: TRBV18; CDR3aa: CASSPRDGANVLTF
j_gene: TRBJ2-7; abundance: large; v_gene: TRBV29-1; CDR3aa: CSVRQPGQSYEQYF
j_gene: TRBJ2-2; abundance: NA; v_gene: TRBV5-1; CDR3aa: CASSLMYRTTGELFF
j_gene: TRBJ2-2; abundance: NA; v_gene: TRBV5-1; CDR3aa: CASSAGLAGGPQGELFF
j_gene: TRBJ2-3; abundance: medium-sized; v_gene: TRBV12-3/TRBV12-4; CDR3aa: CASTGGSTDTQYF
j_gene: TRBJ2-7; abundance: medium-sized; v_gene: TRBV7-2; CDR3aa: CASSSEYRTSGSSYEQYF
j_gene: TRBJ2-1; abundance: NA; v_gene: TRBV18; CDR3aa: CASSPPVRGGNEQFF
j_gene: TRBJ1-6; abundance: NA; v_gene: TRBV6-4; CDR3aa: CASSVRTYNSPLHF
j_gene: TRBJ2-7; abundance: NA; v_gene: TRBV6-1; CDR3aa: CASSEMSGVIYNEQFF
j_gene: TRBJ2-3; abundance: medium-sized; v_gene: TRBV20-1; CDR3aa: CSARSQRGDTDTQYF
j_gene: TRBJ2-3; abundance: medium-sized; v_gene: TRBV6-1; CDR3aa: CASNLGQPFTDTQYF
j_gene: TRBJ1-6; abundance: medium-sized; v_gene: TRBV5-6; CDR3aa: CASSPGTVNSPLHF
j_gene: TRBJ1-5; abundance: medium-sized; v_gene: TRBV6-1; CDR3aa: CASNHPNRAGNQPQHF
j_gene: TRBJ1-4; abundance: NA; v_gene: TRBV27; CDR3aa: CATAITGRANEKLFF
j_gene: TRBJ1-1; abundance: NA; v_gene: TRBV5-1; CDR3aa: CASSLNPGQGTEAFF
j_gene: TRBJ2-6; abundance: NA; v_gene: TRBV10-1; CDR3aa: CASSEKDSTSPQPPSGANVLTF
j_gene: TRBJ2-7; abundance: NA; v_gene: TRBV2; CDR3aa: CASSEPAGSYEQYF
j_gene: TRBJ1-2; abundance: NA; v_gene: TRBV6-1; CDR3aa: CASSEDREYGYGYTF
j_gene: TRBJ1-4; abundance: medium-sized; v_gene: TRBV7-2; CDR3aa: CASSLAAATNEKLFF
j_gene: TRBJ1-6; abundance: medium-sized; v_gene: TRBV7-9; CDR3aa: CASSLVPGQGLTPLHF
j_gene: TRBJ2-3; abundance: NA; v_gene: TRBV11-3; CDR3aa: CASSFRSSGRKGDTQYF
j_gene: TRBJ1-2; abundance: medium-sized; v_gene: TRBV15; CDR3aa: CATSTRQGWANYGYTF
j_gene: TRBJ1-4; abundance: NA; v_gene: TRBV6-5; CDR3aa: CASSYGQGAEEKLFF
j_gene: TRBJ2-7; abundance: NA; v_gene: TRBV7-9; CDR3aa: CASSLRTTIAGNEQFF
j_gene: TRBJ1-1; abundance: NA; v_gene: TRBV20-1; CDR3aa: CSARDWRGQNTEAFF